The rows below give T cell receptor beta chains drawn from one sample of a study of T cell responses to AZD1222 COVID-19 vaccine. The protocol was immunoSEQ multiplex PCR, while the TCRdb copy is restricted to in-frame clones and leaves out a portion. The table shows 60,000 to 75,000 clones, with approximately 82% occurring only once. This sample comprised peripheral blood, obtained on day 0 of AZD1222 vaccination. These receptors originate from an adult in good health. Both conserved end residues are part of each CDR3. The D gene is left open where the match is weak. Rows may omit the clone size; those that give it use once, few, many or a size class.

j_call d_call clone_size v_call cdr3_nt cdr3_aa
TRBJ1-1 - few TRBV5-1 TGCGCCAGCAGCATACTCTTGAACACTGAAGCTTTCTTT CASSILLNTEAFF
TRBJ2-3 - few TRBV18 TGTGCCAGCTCACCAATGGACATCTGGACAGATACGCAGTATTTT CASSPMDIWTDTQYF
TRBJ2-1 - - TRBV9 TGTGCCAGCAGCTCCCCGTGGGATAACTCCTACAATGAGCAGTTCTTC CASSSPWDNSYNEQFF
TRBJ1-6 - - TRBV5-4 TGTGCCAGCAGCTTGGACTTTTCACCCCTCCACTTT CASSLDFSPLHF
TRBJ2-5 - - TRBV27 TGTGCCAGCAGTCCCCAGGGAAGCGGAGCACAAGAGACCCAGTACTTC CASSPQGSGAQETQYF
TRBJ1-2 - - TRBV7-3 TGTGCCAGCAGCTCCGAGGCGGGTCCTGATGGCTACACCTTC CASSSEAGPDGYTF
TRBJ2-5 - - TRBV15 TGTGCCACCAGCAGAGATCAGGGGACCCAGTACTTC CATSRDQGTQYF
TRBJ1-4 TRBD1 once TRBV6-5 TGTGCCAGCAGTTACTCCGGGACAGGGGCCGAAAAACTGTTTTTT CASSYSGTGAEKLFF
TRBJ1-4 - - TRBV7-2 TGTGCCAGCAGCTTAGGAGTGTCTAATGAAAAACTGTTTTTT CASSLGVSNEKLFF
TRBJ1-1 - - TRBV7-3 TGTGCCAGCAGCTTACTTGCGGACACTGAAGCTTTCTTT CASSLLADTEAFF
TRBJ2-1 TRBD1 - TRBV18 TGTGCCACCAGGAAGGACAGGGAGGCCCCTCAACTCTTC CATRKDREAPQLF
TRBJ1-5 - - TRBV19 TGTGCCAGTAGTAAGGACCTTGGGTATGAGCCCCAGCATTTT CASSKDLGYEPQHF
TRBJ2-1 TRBD2 - TRBV11-3 TGTGCCAGCAGCTTAGATCTTGCGGGAGGCTCCTACAATGAGCAGTTCTTC CASSLDLAGGSYNEQFF
TRBJ2-2 TRBD1 - TRBV6-5 TGTGCCACAACCCGACAGGGACGTACCGGGGAGCTGTTTTTT CATTRQGRTGELFF
TRBJ1-2 - - TRBV30 TGTGCCTGTTCGAAGGGGAATCAAGCTAACTATGGCTACACCTTC CACSKGNQANYGYTF
TRBJ2-2 TRBD2 - TRBV27 TGTGCCAGCAGTTCGAAGCGTCTAGCGGGAGTATCTACCGGGGAGCTGTTTTTT CASSSKRLAGVSTGELFF
TRBJ1-5 - - TRBV2 TGTGCCAGCAGTGGACACCCCAATCAGCCCCAGCATTTT CASSGHPNQPQHF
TRBJ1-5 - few TRBV7-2 TGTGCCAGCAGCTTAGGGATTATAGGCAATCAGCCCCAGCATTTT CASSLGIIGNQPQHF
TRBJ2-1 - - TRBV6-5 TGTGCCAGCACCTCCCCTGGGGACAATGAGCAGTTCTTC CASTSPGDNEQFF
TRBJ2-1 - - TRBV7-2 TGTGCCAGCAGCTTATGGGGTTTAGGCAATGAGCAGTTCTTC CASSLWGLGNEQFF
TRBJ1-1 - few TRBV19 TGTGCCAGTAGTATGGACTTTCAGGGGAGAGCGGCTTTCTTT CASSMDFQGRAAFF
TRBJ2-3 TRBD2 - TRBV6-2/TRBV6-3 TGTGCCAGCAGCCCTCAACCCGGACTAGCGGGAGGCACAGATACGCAGTATTTT CASSPQPGLAGGTDTQYF
TRBJ2-1 - - TRBV27 TGTGCCAGCAGTTTCCGGGGACTGTTTCGCTCCTACAATGAGCAGTTCTTC CASSFRGLFRSYNEQFF
TRBJ2-7 TRBD2 - TRBV28 TGTGCCAGCAGTCGGGGAGGGCCAGCGGGTGTCTACGAGCAGTACTTC CASSRGGPAGVYEQYF
TRBJ2-3 - - TRBV6-2/TRBV6-3 TGTGCCAGCAGTCCGTTTGGGTCGGTGACGCAGTATTTT CASSPFGSVTQYF
TRBJ2-2 - - TRBV27 TGTGCCAGCAGTTCAGGGTTTCCCACCGGGGAGCTGTTTTTT CASSSGFPTGELFF
TRBJ1-1 - - TRBV19 TGTGCCAGTAGTATAGATGGCCCGGTAGAAGCTTTCTTT CASSIDGPVEAFF
TRBJ1-4 - - TRBV7-2 TGTGCCAGCAGCGTCCAGGGTTTAACTAATGAAAAACTGTTTTTT CASSVQGLTNEKLFF
TRBJ2-7 - - TRBV2 TGTGCCAGCACTCCGCTTCGGTCGCGGGACCATTCGTACGAGCAGTACTTC CASTPLRSRDHSYEQYF
TRBJ2-1 - - TRBV24-1 TGTGCCACCAGTGATTTCCGGGGGACACTGGTGAATGAGCAGTTCTTC CATSDFRGTLVNEQFF
TRBJ2-2 - - TRBV6-5 TGTGCCAGCAGTTCCAAGCAGGGAGGCGGGGAGCTGTTTTTT CASSSKQGGGELFF
TRBJ1-1 - - TRBV6-2/TRBV6-3 TGTGCCAGCAGTTACTCGGCCTATGGGGGGGGGAGCATGAACACTGAAGCTTTCTTT CASSYSAYGGGSMNTEAFF
TRBJ2-1 - - TRBV29-1 TGCAGCGTTGCAGGGTACTCCTACAATGAGCAGTTCTTC CSVAGYSYNEQFF
TRBJ2-5 - - TRBV19 - CAVHYDCLQETQYF
TRBJ1-2 - few TRBV12-3/TRBV12-4 TGTGCCAGCAGTTTAGCGGGGTCACTTGGCTACACCTTC CASSLAGSLGYTF
TRBJ2-2 TRBD1 - TRBV7-2 TGTGCCAGCAGCTCCCACAGGGGGCTAGACACCGGGGAGCTGTTTTTT CASSSHRGLDTGELFF